These 3 T cell receptor beta chains came from one sample sequenced in a study of CD8+ T cells in alopecia areata. Extraction of RNA preceded its reverse transcription into cDNA, which served as the sequencing template. Clones were read by immunoSEQ multiplex PCR, and TCRdb kept only the in-frame ones, dropping some. The sample shows about 150,000 clones, roughly 65% of them seen only once. Treatment in this sample: oral pan-JAK inhibitor, 5-10 mg twice daily. Sequences were derived from CD4+ T cells sorted from blood, sampled at week 4, from a patient treated with tofacitinib. The receptor source for this set is a human donor with alopecia areata.

This clone came up a few times. The rearrangement links TRBV29-1 to TRBJ1-5, with 12 bases that match TRBD1. CDR1 and CDR2 from the germline V gene are SQVTM and ANQGSEA. V lost 7 bases, J lost 5 bases, and 6 bases stayed unmatched. The CDR3 spans 14 residues. The CDR3 loop is CSAGTGGEDQPQHF. CDR3 sequence (DNA): TGCAGCGCAGGGACAGGGGGCGAAGATCAGCCCCAGCATTTT.

The chain couples TRBV25-1 to TRBJ1-6, with D uncertain. The ends were cut back, 2 bases at V and 12 bases at J, with 8 bases in the middle. The V gene's germline CDR1 is MGHDK and CDR2 SYGVNS. The CDR3 runs to 12 residues. CDR3: CASSEALRPLHF. CDR3 nucleotides: TGTGCCAGCAGTGAAGCACTCAGACCCCTCCACTTT.

The J gene is TRBJ1-5, the V gene TRBV15; 7 bases align to TRBD1. The CDR3 has 14 residues. Germline-derived CDR1 and CDR2 are LNHNV and YYDKDF (reference sequence). The trim removed 7 bases at V and 9 bases at J, leaving 12 bases unmatched. CDR3 residues: CATKLGQVDGPQHF. The CDR3 DNA reads TGTGCCACCAAGCTCGGACAGGTCGACGGGCCCCAGCATTTT.